The 18 T cell receptor beta chains in this list originate from one sample, sequenced in a study of CXCR3-negative and CXCR3-positive naive CD8 T cells. Whole-study findings and limits: Relative to CXCR3-negative naive cells, CXCR3-positive naive cells had more hydrophobic TRB CDR3s.

The libraries of TRB cDNA were prepared using 5' RACE with UMI labels. TCRdb re-analyzed the 5' RACE reads; it lists each CDR3 protein once, without DNA. The sample has some 140,000 distinct CDR3 sequences, and its top ten clones hold about 0.44%. Their specific antigens are unknown. The sequenced material came from naive CXCR3+ CD8+ T cells from blood. Subset of the sample: CD45RO-CCR7+CD27+CD95- naive CD8+ T cells expressing CXCR3 (TNR3+). These TCRs come from a human donor in good health. Some clones in this sample may be carry-over from other donors' samples.

This rearrangement joins TRBV7-9 to TRBJ1-2; TCRdb returns TRBD1, unconfirmable since there is no DNA. The length of the CDR3 is 18 residues. Looked up from germline, CDR1 is SEHNR and CDR2 is FQNEAQ (reference sequence). CDR3 residues: CASSYPGTGGDLTYGYTF.

CDR3 region: CASSQGWDSGNTIYF. This chain connects TRBV4-1 to TRBJ1-3; TCRdb lists TRBD1, though no DNA is available to test this call. The CDR3 extends over 15 amino acids. CDR1 and CDR2 from the germline V gene are MGHRA and YSYEKL.

The chain is built from TRBV2 and TRBJ1-2. CDR1 and CDR2 (germline): SNHLY, FYNNEI. The CDR3 loop spans 12 amino acids. This CDR3 is CASGRDGDGYTF.

This chain links TRBV7-8 with TRBJ1-5. The CDR3 is 16 amino acids. Germline CDR1 SGHVS, CDR2 FQNEAQ. The CDR3 loop reads CASSSRHTNSNQPQHF.

The chain uses TRBV2 and TRBJ2-3; TCRdb reports TRBD1, a call that lacks DNA to check it against. The CDR3 has 16 amino acids. Germline V lookup: CDR1 SNHLY, CDR2 FYNNEI. CDR3 protein: CASRGPLTGGFDTQYF. Looking up the rest from reference TRBV2 and TRBJ2-3 gives the full variable domain: EPEVTQTPSHQVTQMGQEVILRCVPISNHLYFYWYRQILGQKVEFLVSFYNNEISEKSEIFDDQFSVERPDGSNFTLKIRSTKLEDSAMYFCASRGPLTGGFDTQYFGPGTRLTVL.

The V call is TRBV12-3 or TRBV12-4, the J call TRBJ2-2; there is no DNA to check the TCRdb D call of TRBD1. The CDR3 has 15 amino acids. The CDR3 spells CASSTDRPNTGELFF.

This chain joins TRBV29-1 and TRBJ2-2. The CDR3 contains 15 residues. Per the germline V gene, CDR1 is SQVTM and CDR2 is ANQGSEA. The CDR3 is CSVEIGQRYTGELFF.

CDR3 protein: CSVGPGSNYGYTF. The chain employs TRBV29-1 and TRBJ1-2; the D call of TRBD1 rests on TCRdb alone, since no DNA is present to check it. Germline CDR1 SQVTM, CDR2 ANQGSEA. This CDR3 has 13 residues.

This chain links TRBV27 with TRBJ2-1; the D call of TRBD1 rests on TCRdb alone, since no DNA is present to check it. The CDR3 sequence is 13 residues long. Germline V gene lookup returns CDR1 MNHEY and CDR2 SMNVEV (reference sequence). Here the CDR3 reads CASSTLDRVQQFF.

V and J are TRBV7-7 and TRBJ2-1. The length of the CDR3 is 13 residues. In germline, CDR1 is SSHAT, CDR2 FNYEAQ (reference sequence). This CDR3 reads CASSLAGINEQFF. The whole variable domain, filled in from reference TRBV7-7 and TRBJ2-1, reads GAGVSQSPRYKVTKRGQDVTLRCDPISSHATLYWYQQALGQGPEFLTYFNYEAQPDKSGLPSDRFSAERPEGSISTLTIQRTEQRDSAMYRCASSLAGINEQFFGPGTRLTVL.

The J gene is TRBJ2-3, the V gene TRBV2. The CDR3 is 12 amino acids. The germline gives CDR1 SNHLY, CDR2 FYNNEI. CDR3 residues: CASTSATDTQYF.

The V call is TRBV7-9, the J call TRBJ2-1; TCRdb's D gene call, TRBD2, goes unchecked for lack of DNA. The CDR3 sequence is 16 residues long. Germline CDR1 and CDR2: SEHNR and FQNEAQ (reference sequence). This chain's CDR3 is CASSPHEGRPTNEQFF.

This rearrangement joins TRBV6-2 or TRBV6-3 to TRBJ2-1; TCRdb returns TRBD1, unconfirmable since there is no DNA. The CDR3 spans 16 residues. The germline gives CDR1 MNHEY, CDR2 SVGEGT. CDR3 sequence: CASSSDRGGSYNEQFF.

CDR3 protein: CSARGTWIEMTEAFF. The chain recombines TRBV20-1 with TRBJ1-1. CDR1 DFQATT and CDR2 SNEGSKA come from the germline V gene (reference sequence). This CDR3 is built from 15 residues.

The chain couples TRBV3-1 to TRBJ2-7; TCRdb reports TRBD1, a call that lacks DNA to check it against. CDR3 size: 15 residues. The germline V gene has CDR1 LGHDT and CDR2 YNNKEL (reference sequence). The CDR3: CASSPGTKNSHEQYF.

The chain couples TRBV7-2 to TRBJ2-7. The CDR3 spans 14 residues. Germline lookup yields CDR1 SGHTA and CDR2 FQGNSA. CDR3 sequence reads: CASSSYGDAYEQYF. Using reference TRBV7-2 and TRBJ2-7 for the parts outside the CDR3, the full variable domain is GAGVSQSPSNKVTEKGKDVELRCDPISGHTALYWYRQSLGQGLEFLIYFQGNSAPDKSGLPSDRFSAERTGGSVSTLTIQRTQQEDSAVYLCASSSYGDAYEQYFGPGTRLTVT.

This chain uses TRBV9 with TRBJ2-2; TCRdb picks TRBD1, but there is no DNA to check that call. The CDR3 is 14 residues long. Germline V CDR1 and CDR2: SGDLS, YYNGEE. The CDR3 spells CASSQTGSPRELFF.

This chain connects TRBV12-3 or TRBV12-4 to TRBJ2-7. The CDR3 is 14 residues long. The CDR3: CASMDEGSGNEQYF.